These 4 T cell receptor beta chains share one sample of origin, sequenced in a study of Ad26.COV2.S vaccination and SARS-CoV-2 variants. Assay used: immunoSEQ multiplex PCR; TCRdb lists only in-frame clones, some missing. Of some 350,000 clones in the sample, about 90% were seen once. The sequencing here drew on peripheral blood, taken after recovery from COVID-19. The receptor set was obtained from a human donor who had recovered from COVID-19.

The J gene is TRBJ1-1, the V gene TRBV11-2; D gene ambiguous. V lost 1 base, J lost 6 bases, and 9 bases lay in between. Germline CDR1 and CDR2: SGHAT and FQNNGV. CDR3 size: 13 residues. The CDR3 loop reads CASSLVGGPEAFF. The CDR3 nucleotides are TGTGCCAGCAGCTTAGTGGGAGGACCTGAAGCTTTCTTT.

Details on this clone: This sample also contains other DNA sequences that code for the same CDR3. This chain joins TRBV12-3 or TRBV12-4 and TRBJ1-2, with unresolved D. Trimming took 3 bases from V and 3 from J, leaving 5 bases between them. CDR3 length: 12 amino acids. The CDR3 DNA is TGTGCCAGCAGTTTTAGTGACTATGGCTACACCTTC. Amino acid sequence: CASSFSDYGYTF.

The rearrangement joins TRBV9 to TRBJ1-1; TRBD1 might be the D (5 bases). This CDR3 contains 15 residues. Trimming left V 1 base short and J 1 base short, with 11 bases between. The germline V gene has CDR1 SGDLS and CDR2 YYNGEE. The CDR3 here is CASSVRAGSNTEAFF. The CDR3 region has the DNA TGTGCCAGCAGCGTAAGGGCAGGGTCGAACACTGAAGCTTTCTTT.

The CDR3 bases are TGTGCCAGTATCGACAGGGGGAGGAACTATGGCTACACCTTC. Its translation is CASIDRGRNYGYTF. This chain joins TRBV19 and TRBJ1-2, with 9 positions matching TRBD1. Germline V gene data show CDR1 as LNHDA and CDR2 as SQIVND (reference sequence). There are 14 residues in the CDR3. J gave up 2 bases and V 7 bases, and 5 bases lay outside the gene matches.